The source of this T cell receptor (beta chain) is a study of T cells in Graves' hyperthyroidism and ophthalmopathy (dated by TCRdb to 2018 to 2020). Regarding the complete study: Peripheral blood samples were taken at initial diagnosis, before any treatment was given. To identify distinguishing TCR V-J signatures, a discovery cohort of roughly 100 patients was used, comprising fewer than 45 with Graves' ophthalmopathy and approximately 57 with stable Graves' hyperthyroidism. Prospective prediction of ophthalmopathy was tested in an independent validation cohort of 18 to 20 hyperthyroidism patients and 15 to 17 patients who later progressed to ophthalmopathy. The approximately 98 discovery patients were randomly divided into training and test sets at a 7:3 ratio. In addition, the study compared T-cell repertoires in thyroid tissue and in blood from roughly six Graves' hyperthyroidism patients. Following sampling, methimazole starting at 30 mg daily was given to hyperthyroidism patients, and high-dose intravenous methylprednisolone was given to ophthalmopathy patients. According to the paper, TCR Vbeta CDR3 sequencing was carried out on 135 peripheral blood samples, which came from 40 to 45 ophthalmopathy, under 85 hyperthyroidism and approximately 17 progressor patients.

As to this clonotype: Its antigen is still unknown. No much larger clone is present one base from it, and per-base qualities are unavailable.

Results and caveats for the whole study, not just this receptor: In validation, the model predicted progression to ophthalmopathy with approximately 69% sensitivity and less than 75% specificity, a median of around six months before onset. Ophthalmopathy was separated from stable hyperthyroidism by a 13 V-J signature model, with approximately 90% sensitivity and about 81% specificity obtained in cross-validation and 80%/75% obtained in testing. Blood samples also contained most of the expanded thyroid clonotypes (frequency above 0.001), which suggests that blood repertoires may reflect thyroid immune responses. No statistical method was used to set the sample size in advance, and investigators knew the group allocation.

TCR beta CDR3 regions were amplified from RNA transcripts. The first round of RT-PCR for the TCR CDR3 was performed with the HTBI primer set and the Qiagen OneStep RT-PCR kit. The libraries were constructed in a second round of multiplex PCR and then size-selected and purified. Libraries were sequenced paired-end with 100 bp reads on an Illumina HiSeq2000. Turning to the authors' computational methods: Raw data were processed with SOAPnuke, discarding reads with adapters, uncalled bases, mean Phred below 15, or no exact constant-primer or identifier match. COPE v1.2.5 was used to merge high-quality paired reads, and clonotypes were defined as unique nucleotide sequences. Clonotypes were aligned to IMGT TRBV, TRBD and TRBJ reference segments using MiTCR v1.1. The analysis was restricted to V-J combinations with a frequency above 0.0001, which together covered approximately 99% of the repertoires. A TCS score was defined as the ratio between F50 (clonal expansion) and ExV (chaos), using BLOSUM62-based TCRdist between CDR3 peptides within each V-J. Welch's t-statistics and random forest reduced roughly 530 V-J features to roughly 13, which were used in a naive Bayes classifier (R e1071). The public reads were reprocessed in TCRdb via fastp at Q25 and MiXCR, keeping in-frame beta chains. Identical CDR3 protein sequences are pooled into one entry, listed with their most common genes and DNA. These V and J calls are TCRdb output, not the study's own analysis. This sample gives about 380,000 distinct CDR3 sequences in total; less than 20% of them show up just once. The leading ten clones occupy 35% to 50% of the sample.

Reading from cysteine to phenylalanine, the CDR3 counts 14 amino acids. The CDR3 DNA has 42 bases and is translated from base 1. Between the V and J ends, shortened by 6 bases and 5 bases respectively, the junction contains 16 bases. CDR1 SNHLY and CDR2 FYNNEI were looked up in the germline V gene. Moderately to severely active disease, a Clinical Activity Score of at least 3, a NOSPECS grade of at least 4, and a duration under 3 months were present in ophthalmopathy patients. The study excluded patients with uncontrolled infections, other autoimmune diseases, pregnancy or lactation. Clinical symptoms, serum thyroxine and TRAb, thyroid ultrasound, and orbital computed tomography formed the basis for the diagnoses. PBMCs were separated from approximately 10 ml of fresh peripheral blood using Ficoll-Paque density gradient centrifugation. Total RNA was extracted using Trizol reagent, and RNA quality was assessed on an Agilent 2100 Bioanalyzer.

The specimen was blood. The rearrangement joined TRBV2 to TRBJ2-5; the D gene is possibly TRBD2, with 5 bases matching. The TCR comes from a man between 18 and 35 years old with Graves' ophthalmopathy. The DNA is as follows: TGTGCCAGCAGCCAAGAGGGATTTGAGGAGACCCAGTACTTC. Its protein reads: CASSQEGFEETQYF.